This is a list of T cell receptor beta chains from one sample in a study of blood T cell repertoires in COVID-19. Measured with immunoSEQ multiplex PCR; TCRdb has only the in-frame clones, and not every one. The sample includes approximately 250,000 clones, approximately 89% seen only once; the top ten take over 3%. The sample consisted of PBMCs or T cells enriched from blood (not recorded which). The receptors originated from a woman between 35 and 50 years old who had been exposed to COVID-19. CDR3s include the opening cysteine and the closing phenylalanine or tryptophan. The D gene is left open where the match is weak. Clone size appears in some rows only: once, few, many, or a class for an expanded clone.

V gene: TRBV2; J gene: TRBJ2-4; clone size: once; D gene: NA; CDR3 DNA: TGTGCCAGCAGTGAAGGCAGGGCCAAAAACATTCAGTACTTC; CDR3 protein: CASSEGRAKNIQYF
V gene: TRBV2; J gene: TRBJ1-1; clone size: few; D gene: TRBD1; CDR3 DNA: TGTGCCAGCAGTCGACAGGGGGGCACTGAAGCTTTCTTT; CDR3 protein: CASSRQGGTEAFF
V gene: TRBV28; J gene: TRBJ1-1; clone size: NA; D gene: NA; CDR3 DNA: TGTGCCAGCAGTGCAGGCGCGAAGAACACTGAAGCTTTCTTT; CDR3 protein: CASSAGAKNTEAFF
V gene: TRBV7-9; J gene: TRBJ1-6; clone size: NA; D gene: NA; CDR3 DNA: TGTGCCAGCAGCAATGACAGGTTTGAACCCCTCCACTTT; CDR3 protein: CASSNDRFEPLHF
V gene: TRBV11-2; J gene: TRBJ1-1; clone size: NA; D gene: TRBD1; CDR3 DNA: TGTGCCAGCAGCCAAACCCCCGGGACAGTCAACACTGAAGCTTTCTTT; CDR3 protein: CASSQTPGTVNTEAFF
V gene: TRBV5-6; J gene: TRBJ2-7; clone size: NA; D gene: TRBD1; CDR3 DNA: TGTGCCAGCAGCTTGGATCGACAGGGCCCCTACGAGCAGTACTTC; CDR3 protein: CASSLDRQGPYEQYF
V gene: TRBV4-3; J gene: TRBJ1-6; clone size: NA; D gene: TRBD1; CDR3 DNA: TGCGCCAGCAGCCAAGATCCGACAGGGGGCCGAAATTCACCCCTCCACTTT; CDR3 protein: CASSQDPTGGRNSPLHF
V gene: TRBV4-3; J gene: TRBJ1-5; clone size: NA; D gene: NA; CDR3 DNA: TGCGCCAGCAGCCCGACAGGCCATCAGCCCCAGCATTTT; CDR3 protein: CASSPTGHQPQHF
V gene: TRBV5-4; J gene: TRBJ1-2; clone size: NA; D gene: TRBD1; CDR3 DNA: TGTGCCAGCAGCTGGACCTCCGGGACAGGGGATGGCTACACCTTC; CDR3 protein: CASSWTSGTGDGYTF
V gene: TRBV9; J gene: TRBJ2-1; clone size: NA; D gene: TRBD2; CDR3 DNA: TGTGCCAGCAGCCCCAGACTAGCGGGAACCGTGAATGAGCAGTTCTTC; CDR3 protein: CASSPRLAGTVNEQFF
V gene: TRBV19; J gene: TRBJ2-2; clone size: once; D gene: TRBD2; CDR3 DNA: TGTGCCAGTAGACTAGCGGAATCCACCGGGGAGCTGTTTTTT; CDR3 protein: CASRLAESTGELFF
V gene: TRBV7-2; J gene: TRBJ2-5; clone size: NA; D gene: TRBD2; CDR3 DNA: TGTGCCAGCAGCTTAGTTTGGGGGAGGGTAGAGACCCAGTACTTC; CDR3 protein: CASSLVWGRVETQYF
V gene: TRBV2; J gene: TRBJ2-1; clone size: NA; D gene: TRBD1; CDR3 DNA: TGTGCAGGGAGCCGGGACAGGGGTAATGAGCAGTTCTTC; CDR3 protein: CAGSRDRGNEQFF
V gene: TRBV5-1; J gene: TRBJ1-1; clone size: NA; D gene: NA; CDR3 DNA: TGTGCCAGCAGACTGGGGGCCACTGAAGCTTTCTTT; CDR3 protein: CASRLGATEAFF
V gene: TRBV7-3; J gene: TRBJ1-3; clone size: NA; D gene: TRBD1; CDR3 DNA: TGTGCCAGCACTCAGGGGGCTCGTGGAAACACCATATATTTT; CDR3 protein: CASTQGARGNTIYF
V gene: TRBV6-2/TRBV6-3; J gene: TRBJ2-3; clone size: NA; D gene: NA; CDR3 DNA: TGTGCCAGCAGTTACTTCGCGCCAGATACGCAGTATTTT; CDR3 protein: CASSYFAPDTQYF
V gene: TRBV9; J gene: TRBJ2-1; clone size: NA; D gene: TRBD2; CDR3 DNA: TGTGCCAGCAGCGCGGGGGGGACTAGCGGGAGACCTGAGCAGTTCTTC; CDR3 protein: CASSAGGTSGRPEQFF
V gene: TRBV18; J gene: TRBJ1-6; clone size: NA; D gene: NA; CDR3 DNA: TGTGCCAGCTCAGGCTCGACTACCTATAATTCACCCCTCCACTTT; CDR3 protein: CASSGSTTYNSPLHF
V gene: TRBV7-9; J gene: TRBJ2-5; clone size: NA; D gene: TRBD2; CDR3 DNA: TGTGCCAGCAGCCGCGGGACTAGCGGTCCCAAACAAGAGACCCAGTACTTC; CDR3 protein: CASSRGTSGPKQETQYF
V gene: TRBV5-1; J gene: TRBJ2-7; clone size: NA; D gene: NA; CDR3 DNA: TGCGCCAGCAGCTTGGGCCGGACAGATACCTACGAGCAGTACTTC; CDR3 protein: CASSLGRTDTYEQYF
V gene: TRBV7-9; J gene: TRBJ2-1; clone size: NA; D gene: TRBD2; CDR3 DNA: TGTGCCAGCAGCTTCGGCGGGAGTTCTAATGAGCAGTTCTTC; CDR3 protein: CASSFGGSSNEQFF
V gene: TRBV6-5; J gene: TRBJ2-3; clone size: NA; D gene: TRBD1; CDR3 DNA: TGTGCCAGCAGTCCACAGGGGAAGGGGGCAGATACGCAGTATTTT; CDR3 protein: CASSPQGKGADTQYF
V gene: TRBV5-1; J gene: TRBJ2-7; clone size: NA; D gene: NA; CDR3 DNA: TGCGCCAGCAGCTTGGAAGGGGGGGCCTACGAGCAGTACTTC; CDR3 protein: CASSLEGGAYEQYF
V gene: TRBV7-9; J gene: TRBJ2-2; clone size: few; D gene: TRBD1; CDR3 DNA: TGTGCCAGCAGCTTGCGGACAGGGGGCTACACCGGGGAGCTGTTTTTT; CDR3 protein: CASSLRTGGYTGELFF
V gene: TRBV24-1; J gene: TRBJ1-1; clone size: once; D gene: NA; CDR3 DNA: TGTGCCACCAGTGATAGTGGGGGCGAAGCTTTCTTT; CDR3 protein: CATSDSGGEAFF
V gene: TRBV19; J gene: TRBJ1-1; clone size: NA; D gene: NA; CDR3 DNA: TGTGCCAGTAGTACAAACCCCCAGGGTGTCACTGAAGCTTTCTTT; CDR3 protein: CASSTNPQGVTEAFF
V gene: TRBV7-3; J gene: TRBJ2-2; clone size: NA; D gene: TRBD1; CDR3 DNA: TGTGCCAGCAGCTTGCAGGGACAGGGTACCGGGGAGCTGTTTTTT; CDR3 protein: CASSLQGQGTGELFF
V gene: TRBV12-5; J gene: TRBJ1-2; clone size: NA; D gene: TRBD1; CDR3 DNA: TGTGCTAGTGGTTTGATCCGGGACAGGGAACTCTATGGCTACACCTTC; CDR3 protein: CASGLIRDRELYGYTF
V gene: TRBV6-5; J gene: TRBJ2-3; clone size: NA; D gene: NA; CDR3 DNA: TGTGCCAGCAGACGGGCAGATACGCAGTATTTT; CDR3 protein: CASRRADTQYF
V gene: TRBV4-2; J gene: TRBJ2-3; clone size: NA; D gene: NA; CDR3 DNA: TGTGCCAGCAGCCCTTACAGGAGCTCTAGCACAGATACGCAGTATTTT; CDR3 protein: CASSPYRSSSTDTQYF
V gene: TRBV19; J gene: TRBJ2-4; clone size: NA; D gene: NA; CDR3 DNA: TGTGCCAGTAGTAGCTCAAGCTTACTAGCCAAAAACATTCAGTACTTC; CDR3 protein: CASSSSSLLAKNIQYF
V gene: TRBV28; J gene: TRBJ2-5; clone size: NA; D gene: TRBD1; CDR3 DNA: TGTGCCACCACGAAGGGGGCGAGAGAGACCCAGTACTTC; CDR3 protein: CATTKGARETQYF
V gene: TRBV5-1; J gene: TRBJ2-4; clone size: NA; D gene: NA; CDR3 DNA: TGCGCCAGCTCAGATGGGAGTCTAGCCAAAAACATTCAGTACTTC; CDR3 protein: CASSDGSLAKNIQYF
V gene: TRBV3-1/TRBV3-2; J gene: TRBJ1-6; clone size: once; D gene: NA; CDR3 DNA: TGTGCCAGCAGCTGTAGCGCAAAGACGCTAAAACAGGGAGGGTGGAATTCACCCCTCCACTTT; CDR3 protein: CASSCSAKTLKQGGWNSPLHF
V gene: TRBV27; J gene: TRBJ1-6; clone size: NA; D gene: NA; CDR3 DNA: TGTGCCAGCAGTTTAGGGCAGGCCCCTAATTCACCCCTCCACTTT; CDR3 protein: CASSLGQAPNSPLHF
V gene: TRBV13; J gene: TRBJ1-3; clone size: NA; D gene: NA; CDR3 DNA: TGTGCCAGCAGCACCCGGGGGGGGGCTGGAAACACCATATATTTT; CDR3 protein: CASSTRGGAGNTIYF
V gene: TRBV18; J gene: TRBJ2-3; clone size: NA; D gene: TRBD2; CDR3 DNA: TGTGCCAGCTCACCTCGAGGGAGACTAGCGGGAGTCTCAGATACGCAGTATTTT; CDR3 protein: CASSPRGRLAGVSDTQYF
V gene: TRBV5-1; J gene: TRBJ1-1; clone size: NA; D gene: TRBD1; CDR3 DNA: TGTGCCAGCAGCTCCAACGACAGGGGAACTGAAGCTTTCTTT; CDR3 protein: CASSSNDRGTEAFF
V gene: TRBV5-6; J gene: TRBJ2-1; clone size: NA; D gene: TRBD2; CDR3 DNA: TGTGCCAGCAGCATTAGCGGGAGGCGGGGGAGTGAGCAGTTCTTC; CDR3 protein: CASSISGRRGSEQFF
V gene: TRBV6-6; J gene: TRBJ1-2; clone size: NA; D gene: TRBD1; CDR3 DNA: TGTGCCAGCAGCCCTGACAGGGGAGGTGGCTACACCTTC; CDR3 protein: CASSPDRGGGYTF
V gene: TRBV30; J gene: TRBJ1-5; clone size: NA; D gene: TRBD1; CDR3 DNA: TGTGCCTGGGGACAGGGGTCCAGCAATCAGCCCCAGCATTTT; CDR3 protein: CAWGQGSSNQPQHF
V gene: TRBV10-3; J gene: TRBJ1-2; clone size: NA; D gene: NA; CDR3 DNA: TGTGCCATCAGTGAGTTTTTGGGGAGCCATGGCTACACCTTC; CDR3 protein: CAISEFLGSHGYTF
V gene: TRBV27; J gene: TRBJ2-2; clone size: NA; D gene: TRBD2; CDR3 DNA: TGTGCCAGCAGTCCCCGTTTCAATTATCTAGCGGGGACCGGGGAGCTGTTTTTT; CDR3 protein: CASSPRFNYLAGTGELFF
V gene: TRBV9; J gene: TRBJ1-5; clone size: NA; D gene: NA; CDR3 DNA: TGTGCCAGCAGCGTAGGGGCAAGTCAGCCCCAGCATTTT; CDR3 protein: CASSVGASQPQHF
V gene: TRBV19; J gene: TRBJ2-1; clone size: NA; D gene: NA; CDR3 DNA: TGTGCCAGTAGTAAGATAGTCTACAATGAGCAGTTCTTC; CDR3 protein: CASSKIVYNEQFF
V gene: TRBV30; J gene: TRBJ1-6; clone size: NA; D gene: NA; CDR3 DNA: TGTGCCTGGAGTGAACAGATAGGTTCACCCCTCCACTTT; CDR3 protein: CAWSEQIGSPLHF
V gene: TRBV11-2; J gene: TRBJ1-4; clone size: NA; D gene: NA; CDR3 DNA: TGTGCCAGCAGCTGGGCAGGGGAAAAACTGTTTTTT; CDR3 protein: CASSWAGEKLFF
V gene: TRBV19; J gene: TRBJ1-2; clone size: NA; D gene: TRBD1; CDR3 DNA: TGTGCCAGTAGTCCGACCGGGACAGGGAGCTATGGCTACACCTTC; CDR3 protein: CASSPTGTGSYGYTF
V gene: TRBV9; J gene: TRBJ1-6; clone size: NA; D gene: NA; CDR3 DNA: TGTGCCAGCAGCCCTCAATACTCGAGCTCCTATAATTCACCCCTCCACTTT; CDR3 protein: CASSPQYSSSYNSPLHF
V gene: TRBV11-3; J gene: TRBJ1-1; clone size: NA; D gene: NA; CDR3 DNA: TGTGCCAGCAGCTCTTCCGGGACACTGAACACTGAAGCTTTCTTT; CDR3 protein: CASSSSGTLNTEAFF
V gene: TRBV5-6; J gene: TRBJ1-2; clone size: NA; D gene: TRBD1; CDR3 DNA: TGTGCCAGCAGCCGCGTGACAGGGGTGGGGAGCTATGGCTACACCTTC; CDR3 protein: CASSRVTGVGSYGYTF
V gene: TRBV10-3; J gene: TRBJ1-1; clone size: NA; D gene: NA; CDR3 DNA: TGTGCCATCAGTGTGCGGGATATGAACACTGAAGCTTTCTTT; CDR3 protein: CAISVRDMNTEAFF
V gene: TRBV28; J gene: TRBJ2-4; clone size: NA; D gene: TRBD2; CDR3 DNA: TGTGCCAGCAGTGACACTAGCGGGGGGCCCAGCCGGTACTTC; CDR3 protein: CASSDTSGGPSRYF
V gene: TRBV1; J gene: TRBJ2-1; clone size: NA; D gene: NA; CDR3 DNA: TGCACCAGCAGCCAGTCGGATAAGCGGAGCTCCTACAATGAGCAGTTCTTC; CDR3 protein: CTSSQSDKRSSYNEQFF
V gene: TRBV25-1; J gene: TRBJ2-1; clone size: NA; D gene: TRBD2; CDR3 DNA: TGTGCCAGCAGTGAATCTCAGCGGGGGGGCCGGGAGCAGTTCTTC; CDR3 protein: CASSESQRGGREQFF